This T cell receptor beta chain stems from a study of cytomegalovirus exposure and HLA in healthy donors. The CDR3 extends over 13 amino acids. V dropped 4 bases and J dropped 1 base, with 5 bases sitting between them. Germline lookup yields CDR1 KGHSH and CDR2 LQKENI. Using immunoSEQ multiplex PCR, the repertoire was profiled, and TCRdb retains in-frame clones only, with some absent. This repertoire shows about 130,000 clones, approximately 82% found once; its top ten account for around 27%. The clonotype comes from a man aged 25-45 years in good health and CMV-seropositive. The rearrangement joins TRBV18 to TRBJ1-3, with D possibly being TRBD1 (5 bases). Input material: PBMCs. This chain's CDR3 is CASSQGSGNTIYF. In nucleotides, the CDR3 is TGTGCCAGCTCACAGGGGTCTGGAAACACCATATATTTT.